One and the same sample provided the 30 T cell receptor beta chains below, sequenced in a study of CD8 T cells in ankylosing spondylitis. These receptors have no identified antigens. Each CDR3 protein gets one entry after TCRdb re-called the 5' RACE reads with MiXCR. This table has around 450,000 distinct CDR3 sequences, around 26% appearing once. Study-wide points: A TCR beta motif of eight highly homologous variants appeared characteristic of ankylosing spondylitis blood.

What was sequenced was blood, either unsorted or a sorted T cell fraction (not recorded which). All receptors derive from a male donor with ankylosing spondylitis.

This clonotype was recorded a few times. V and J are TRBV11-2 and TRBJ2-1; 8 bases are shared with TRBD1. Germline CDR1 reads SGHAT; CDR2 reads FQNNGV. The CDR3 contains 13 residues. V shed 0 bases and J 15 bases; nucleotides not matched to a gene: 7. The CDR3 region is CASSLDRTGYMFF. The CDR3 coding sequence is TGTGCCAGCAGCTTAGATCGGACAGGGTACATGTTCTTC.

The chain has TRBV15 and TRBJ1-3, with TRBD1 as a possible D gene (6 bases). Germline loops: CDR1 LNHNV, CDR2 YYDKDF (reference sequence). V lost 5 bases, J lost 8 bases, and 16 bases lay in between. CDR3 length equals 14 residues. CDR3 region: CATSPRTATDTIYF. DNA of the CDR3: TGTGCCACCAGCCCACGGACAGCCACCGACACCATATATTTT.

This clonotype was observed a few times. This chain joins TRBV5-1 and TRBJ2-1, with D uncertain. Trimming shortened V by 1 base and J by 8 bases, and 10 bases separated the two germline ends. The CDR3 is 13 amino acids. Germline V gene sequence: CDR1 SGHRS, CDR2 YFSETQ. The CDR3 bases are TGCGCCAGCAGCTTGCTAGAATCCGATGAGCAGTTCTTC. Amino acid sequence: CASSLLESDEQFF.

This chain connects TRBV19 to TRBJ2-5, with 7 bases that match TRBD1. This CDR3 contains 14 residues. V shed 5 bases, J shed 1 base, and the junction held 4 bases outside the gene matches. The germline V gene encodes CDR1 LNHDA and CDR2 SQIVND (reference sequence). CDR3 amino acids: CASSPGQSQETQYF. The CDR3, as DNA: TGTGCCAGTAGTCCGGGACAGAGCCAAGAGACCCAGTACTTC.

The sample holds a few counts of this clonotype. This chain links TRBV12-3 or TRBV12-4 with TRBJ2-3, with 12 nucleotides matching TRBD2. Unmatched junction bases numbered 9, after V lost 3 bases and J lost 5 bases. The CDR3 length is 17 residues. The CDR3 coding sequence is TGTGCCAGCAGTTTGGGGGCTAGCGGGAGGGCCGTAGATACGCAGTATTTT. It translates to CASSLGASGRAVDTQYF.

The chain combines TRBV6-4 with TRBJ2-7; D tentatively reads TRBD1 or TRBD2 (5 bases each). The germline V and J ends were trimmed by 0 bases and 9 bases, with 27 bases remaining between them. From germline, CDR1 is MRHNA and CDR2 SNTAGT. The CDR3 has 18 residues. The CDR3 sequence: CASSDSIYGGRGPPGQYV. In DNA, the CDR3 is TGTGCCAGCAGTGACTCGATTTATGGGGGTAGGGGTCCCCCTGGGCAGTACGTC.

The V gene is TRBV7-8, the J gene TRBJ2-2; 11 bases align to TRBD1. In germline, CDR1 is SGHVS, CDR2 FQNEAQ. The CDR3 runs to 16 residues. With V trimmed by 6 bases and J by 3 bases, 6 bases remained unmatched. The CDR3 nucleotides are TGTGCCAGCAGGATGGGACAGGGGGTATACACCGGGGAGCTGTTTTTT. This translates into CASRMGQGVYTGELFF.

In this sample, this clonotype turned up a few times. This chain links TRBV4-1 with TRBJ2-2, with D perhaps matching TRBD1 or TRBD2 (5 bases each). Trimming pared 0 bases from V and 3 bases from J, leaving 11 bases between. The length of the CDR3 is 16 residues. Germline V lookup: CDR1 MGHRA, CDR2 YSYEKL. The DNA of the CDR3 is TGCGCCAGCAGCCAAGATGGGGGACCCTACACCGGGGAGCTGTTTTTT. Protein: CASSQDGGPYTGELFF.

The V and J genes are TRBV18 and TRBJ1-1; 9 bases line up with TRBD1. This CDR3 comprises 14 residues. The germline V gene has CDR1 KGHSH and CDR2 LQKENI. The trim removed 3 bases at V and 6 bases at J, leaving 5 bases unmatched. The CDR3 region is CASSPGQGRPEAFF. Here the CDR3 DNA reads TGTGCCAGCTCACCGGGACAGGGTAGGCCTGAAGCTTTCTTT.

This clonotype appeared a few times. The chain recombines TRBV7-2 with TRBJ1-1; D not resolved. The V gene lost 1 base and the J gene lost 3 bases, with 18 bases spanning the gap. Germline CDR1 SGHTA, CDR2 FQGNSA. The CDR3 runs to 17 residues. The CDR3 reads CASSLGRHPLRDTEAFF. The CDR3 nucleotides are TGTGCCAGCAGCTTAGGGAGGCATCCTCTACGGGACACTGAAGCTTTCTTT. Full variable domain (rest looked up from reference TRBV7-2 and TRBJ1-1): GAGVSQSPSNKVTEKGKDVELRCDPISGHTALYWYRQSLGQGLEFLIYFQGNSAPDKSGLPSDRFSAERTGGSVSTLTIQRTQQEDSAVYLCASSLGRHPLRDTEAFFGQGTRLTVV.

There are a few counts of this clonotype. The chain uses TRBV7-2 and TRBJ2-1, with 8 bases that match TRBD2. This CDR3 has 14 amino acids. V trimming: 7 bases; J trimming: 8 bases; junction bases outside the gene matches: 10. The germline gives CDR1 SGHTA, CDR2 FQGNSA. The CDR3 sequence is CASTPEVGRDEQFF. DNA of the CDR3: TGTGCCAGCACCCCGGAGGTCGGGAGGGATGAGCAGTTCTTC.

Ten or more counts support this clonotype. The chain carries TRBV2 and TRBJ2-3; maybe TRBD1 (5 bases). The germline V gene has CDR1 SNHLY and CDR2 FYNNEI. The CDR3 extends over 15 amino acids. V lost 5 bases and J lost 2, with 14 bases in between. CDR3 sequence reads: CASSPRGSTTDTQYF. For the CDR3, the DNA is TGTGCCAGCAGTCCAAGGGGCAGCACCACAGATACGCAGTATTTT. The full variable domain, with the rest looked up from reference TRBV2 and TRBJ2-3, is EPEVTQTPSHQVTQMGQEVILRCVPISNHLYFYWYRQILGQKVEFLVSFYNNEISEKSEIFDDQFSVERPDGSNFTLKIRSTKLEDSAMYFCASSPRGSTTDTQYFGPGTRLTVL.

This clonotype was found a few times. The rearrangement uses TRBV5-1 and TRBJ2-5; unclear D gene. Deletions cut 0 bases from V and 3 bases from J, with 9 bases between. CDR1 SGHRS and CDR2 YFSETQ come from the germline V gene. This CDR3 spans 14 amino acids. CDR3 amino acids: CASSLAAVEETQYF. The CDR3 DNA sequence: TGCGCCAGCAGCTTGGCGGCCGTGGAAGAGACCCAGTACTTC.

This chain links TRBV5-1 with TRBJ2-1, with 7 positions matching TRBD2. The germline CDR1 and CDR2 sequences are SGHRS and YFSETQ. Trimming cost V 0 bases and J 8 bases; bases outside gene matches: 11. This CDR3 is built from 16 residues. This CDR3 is CASSLATLPRGDEQFF. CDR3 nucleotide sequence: TGCGCCAGCAGCTTGGCCACGTTACCCCGGGGGGATGAGCAGTTCTTC.

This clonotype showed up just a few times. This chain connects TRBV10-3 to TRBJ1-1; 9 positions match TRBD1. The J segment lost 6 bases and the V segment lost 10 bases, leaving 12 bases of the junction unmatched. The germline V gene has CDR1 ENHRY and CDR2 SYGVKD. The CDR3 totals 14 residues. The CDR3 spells CATRNGQGSSEAFF. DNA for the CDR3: TGTGCCACCAGGAATGGACAGGGGAGCTCTGAAGCTTTCTTT.

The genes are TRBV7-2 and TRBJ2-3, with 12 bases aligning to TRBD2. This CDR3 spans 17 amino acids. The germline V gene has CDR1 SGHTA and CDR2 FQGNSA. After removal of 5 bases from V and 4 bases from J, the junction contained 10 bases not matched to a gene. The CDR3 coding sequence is TGTGCCAGCAGCCCCAGACTAGCGGGAGCGCTAGCAGATACGCAGTATTTT. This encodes CASSPRLAGALADTQYF.

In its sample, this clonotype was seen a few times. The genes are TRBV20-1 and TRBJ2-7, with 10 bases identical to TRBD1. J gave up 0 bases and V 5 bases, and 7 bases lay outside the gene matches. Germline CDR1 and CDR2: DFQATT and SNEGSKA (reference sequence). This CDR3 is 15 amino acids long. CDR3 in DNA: TGCAGTGCTCCACCGGGACAGGGGTTCTCCTACGAGCAGTACTTC. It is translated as CSAPPGQGFSYEQYF.

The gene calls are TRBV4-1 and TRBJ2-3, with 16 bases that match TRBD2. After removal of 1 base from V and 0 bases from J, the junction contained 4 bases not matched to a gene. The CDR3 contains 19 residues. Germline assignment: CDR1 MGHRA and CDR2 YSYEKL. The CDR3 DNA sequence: TGCGCCAGCAGCCAAGCCGGGACTAGCGGGAGGGCTAGCACAGATACGCAGTATTTT. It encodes CASSQAGTSGRASTDTQYF.

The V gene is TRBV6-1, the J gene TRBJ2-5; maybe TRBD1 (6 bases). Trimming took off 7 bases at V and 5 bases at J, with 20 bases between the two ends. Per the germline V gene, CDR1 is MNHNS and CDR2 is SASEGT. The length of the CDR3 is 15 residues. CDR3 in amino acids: CASTPTGTSQETQYF. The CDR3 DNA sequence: TGTGCCAGCACACCTACCGGGACATCACAGGAGACCCAGTACTTC.

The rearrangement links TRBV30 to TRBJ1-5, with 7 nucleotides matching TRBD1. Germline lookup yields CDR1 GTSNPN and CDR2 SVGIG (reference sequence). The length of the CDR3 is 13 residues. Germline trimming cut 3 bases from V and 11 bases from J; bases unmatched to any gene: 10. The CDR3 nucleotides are TGTGCCTGGAGCGACCAGGGGGGGGGAGCCCAGCATTTT. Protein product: CAWSDQGGGAQHF.

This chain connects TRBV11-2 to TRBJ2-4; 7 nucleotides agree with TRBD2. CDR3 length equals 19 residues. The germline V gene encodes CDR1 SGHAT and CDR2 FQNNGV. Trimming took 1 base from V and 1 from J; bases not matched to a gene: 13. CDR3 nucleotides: TGTGCCAGCAGCTTAGTATGGCGGGAGCCAAGCGAGGCCAAAAACATTCAGTACTTC. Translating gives CASSLVWREPSEAKNIQYF.

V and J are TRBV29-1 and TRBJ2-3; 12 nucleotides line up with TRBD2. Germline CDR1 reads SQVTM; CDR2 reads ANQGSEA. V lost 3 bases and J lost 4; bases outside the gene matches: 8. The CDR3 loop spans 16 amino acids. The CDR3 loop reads CSVEVTSGSVADTQYF. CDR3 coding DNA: TGCAGCGTTGAGGTGACTAGCGGGAGTGTAGCAGATACGCAGTATTTT.

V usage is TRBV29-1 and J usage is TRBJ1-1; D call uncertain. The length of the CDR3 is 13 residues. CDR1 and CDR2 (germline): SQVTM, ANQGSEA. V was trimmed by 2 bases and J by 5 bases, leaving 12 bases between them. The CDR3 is CSVEIGRATEAFF. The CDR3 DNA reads TGCAGCGTTGAAATTGGACGGGCGACTGAAGCTTTCTTT.

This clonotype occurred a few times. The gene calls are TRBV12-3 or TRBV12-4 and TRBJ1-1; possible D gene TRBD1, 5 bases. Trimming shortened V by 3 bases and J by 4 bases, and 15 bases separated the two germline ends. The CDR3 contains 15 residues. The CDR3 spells CASSLGGSDGTEAFF. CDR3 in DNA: TGTGCCAGCAGTTTGGGGGGGAGCGACGGCACTGAAGCTTTCTTT.

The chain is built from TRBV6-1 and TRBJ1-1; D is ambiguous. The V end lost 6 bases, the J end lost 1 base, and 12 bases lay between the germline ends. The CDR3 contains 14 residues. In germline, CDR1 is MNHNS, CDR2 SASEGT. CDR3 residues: CASRIDPKNTEAFF. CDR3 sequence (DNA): TGTGCCAGCAGAATCGACCCCAAGAACACTGAAGCTTTCTTT.

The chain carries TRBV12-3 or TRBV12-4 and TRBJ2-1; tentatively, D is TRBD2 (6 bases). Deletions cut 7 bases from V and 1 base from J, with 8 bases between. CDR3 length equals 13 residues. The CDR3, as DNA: TGTGCCAGCACCGGACTATCCTACAATGAGCAGTTCTTC. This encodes CASTGLSYNEQFF.

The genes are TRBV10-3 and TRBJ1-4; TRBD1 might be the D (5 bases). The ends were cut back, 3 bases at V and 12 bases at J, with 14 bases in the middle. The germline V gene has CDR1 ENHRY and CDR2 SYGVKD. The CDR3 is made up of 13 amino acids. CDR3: CAISDLLRGELFF. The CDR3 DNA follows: TGTGCCATCAGTGACCTTCTACGGGGGGAACTGTTTTTT.

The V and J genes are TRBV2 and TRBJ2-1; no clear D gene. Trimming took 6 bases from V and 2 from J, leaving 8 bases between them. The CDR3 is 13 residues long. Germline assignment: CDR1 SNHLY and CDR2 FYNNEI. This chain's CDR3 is CASSPTAYNEQFF. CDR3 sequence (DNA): TGTGCCAGCAGCCCCACCGCCTACAATGAGCAGTTCTTC.

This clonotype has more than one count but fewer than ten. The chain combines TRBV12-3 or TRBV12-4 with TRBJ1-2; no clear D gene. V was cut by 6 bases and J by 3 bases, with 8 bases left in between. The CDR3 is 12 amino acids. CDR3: CASRGNDYGYTF. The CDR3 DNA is TGTGCCAGCAGAGGGAACGACTATGGCTACACCTTC.

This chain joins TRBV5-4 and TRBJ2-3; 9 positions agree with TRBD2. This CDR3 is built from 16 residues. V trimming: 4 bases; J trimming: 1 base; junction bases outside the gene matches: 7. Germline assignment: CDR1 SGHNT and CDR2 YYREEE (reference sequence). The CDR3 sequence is CASSILAGDGTDTQYF. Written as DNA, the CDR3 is TGTGCCAGCAGCATATTAGCGGGAGACGGCACAGATACGCAGTATTTT.